This T cell receptor (beta chain) was found in a study of PD-L1 blockade in urothelial cancer. About the study: Patients with male sex and bladder-origin urothelial cancer accounted for most of the 29 enrolled. T cells were recovered from blood samples at a median of roughly 150,000.

Germline CDR1 reads MNHEY; CDR2 reads SVGAGI. Trimming removed 4 bases from V and 3 bases from J; junction bases left unmatched: 8. CDR3 length equals 16 residues. Details on this clone: Its antigen is unidentified.

Urothelial carcinoma, locally advanced or metastatic, affected the patients. Assay used: immunoSEQ multiplex PCR; TCRdb lists only in-frame clones, some missing. Of some 27,000 clones listed, around 86% are singletons. Study conclusions and caveats: Better survival was predicted when blood TCR clonality before treatment fell below the median.

The sequenced sample was PBMCs, obtained around atezolizumab (anti-PD-L1) treatment. J is TRBJ2-5 and V is TRBV6-5; 10 bases line up with TRBD1. This TCR came from a man aged 50-59 years with urothelial cancer. CDR3: CASSSRQGAREETQYF. The CDR3 bases are TGTGCCAGCAGTTCCCGACAGGGGGCTAGGGAAGAGACCCAGTACTTC.